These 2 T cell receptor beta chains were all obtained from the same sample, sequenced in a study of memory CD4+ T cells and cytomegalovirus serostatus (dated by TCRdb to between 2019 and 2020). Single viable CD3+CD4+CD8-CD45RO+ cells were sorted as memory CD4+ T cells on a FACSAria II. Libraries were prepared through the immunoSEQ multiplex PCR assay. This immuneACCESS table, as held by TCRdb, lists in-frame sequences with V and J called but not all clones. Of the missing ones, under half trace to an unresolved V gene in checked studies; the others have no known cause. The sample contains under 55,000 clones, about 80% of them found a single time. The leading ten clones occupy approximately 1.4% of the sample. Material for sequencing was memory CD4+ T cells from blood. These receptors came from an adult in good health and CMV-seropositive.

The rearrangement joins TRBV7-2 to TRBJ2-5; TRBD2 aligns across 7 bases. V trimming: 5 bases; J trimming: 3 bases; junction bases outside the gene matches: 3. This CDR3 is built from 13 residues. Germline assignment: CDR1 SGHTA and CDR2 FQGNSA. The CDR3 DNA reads TGTGCCAGCAGCCGTACTAGCGAAGAGACCCAGTACTTC. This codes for CASSRTSEETQYF.

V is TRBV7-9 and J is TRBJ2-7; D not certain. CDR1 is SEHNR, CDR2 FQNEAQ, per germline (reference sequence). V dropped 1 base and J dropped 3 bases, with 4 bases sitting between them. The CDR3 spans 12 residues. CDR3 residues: CASSLVDYEQYF. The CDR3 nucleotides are TGTGCCAGCAGCTTAGTGGACTACGAGCAGTACTTC.